This T cell receptor beta chain emerged from a study of Ad26.COV2.S vaccination and SARS-CoV-2 variants. This clone was detected a few times. This same CDR3 is encoded by further DNA sequences in the sample. Assay: immunoSEQ multiplex PCR; the TCRdb copy retains only in-frame clones and omits some. The repertoire holds some 640,000 clones, with approximately 88% as singletons. Looked up from germline, CDR1 is LNHDA and CDR2 is SQIVND (reference sequence). CDR3 length: 16 amino acids. With 0 bases removed from V and 1 base from J, the gap between germline ends came to 10 bases. The treatment denotes: roughly 20 received Ad26.COV2.S at low or high dose, single or two shots; 5 received placebo; per-sample allocation not given. Specimen acquisition occurred on day 63 following the initial vaccine or placebo injection. Donor was an adult aged 18-55 years in Boston.

This clonotype was sampled from a person aged 18-60 years who received the Ad26.COV2.S COVID-19 vaccine or a placebo. The chain couples TRBV19 to TRBJ1-5, with no clear D. The sample was peripheral blood, taken in a trial of Ad26.COV2.S vaccine versus placebo. The CDR3 region is CASSIDSGRSNQPQHF. CDR3 DNA sequence: TGTGCCAGTAGTATAGATTCGGGAAGGAGCAATCAGCCCCAGCATTTT.